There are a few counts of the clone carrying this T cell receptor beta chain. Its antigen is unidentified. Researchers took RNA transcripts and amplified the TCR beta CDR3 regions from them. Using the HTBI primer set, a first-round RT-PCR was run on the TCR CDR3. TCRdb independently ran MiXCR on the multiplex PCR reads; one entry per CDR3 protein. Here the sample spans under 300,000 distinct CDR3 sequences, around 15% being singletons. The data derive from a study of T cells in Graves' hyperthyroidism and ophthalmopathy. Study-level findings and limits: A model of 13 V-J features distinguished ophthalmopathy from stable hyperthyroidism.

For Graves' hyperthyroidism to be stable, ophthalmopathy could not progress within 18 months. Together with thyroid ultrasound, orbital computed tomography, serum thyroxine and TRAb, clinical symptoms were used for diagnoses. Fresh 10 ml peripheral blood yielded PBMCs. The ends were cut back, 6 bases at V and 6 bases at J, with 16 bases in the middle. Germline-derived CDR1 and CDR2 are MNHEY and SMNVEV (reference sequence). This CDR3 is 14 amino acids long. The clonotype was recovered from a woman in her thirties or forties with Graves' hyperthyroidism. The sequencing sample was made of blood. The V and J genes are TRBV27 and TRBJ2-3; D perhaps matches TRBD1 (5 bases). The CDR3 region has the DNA TGTGCCAGCAGCCGGACAACCACGCGGGATACGCAGTATTTT. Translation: CASSRTTTRDTQYF.